The 7 T cell receptor beta chains listed next were all sequenced from one sample in a study of blood T cell repertoires in COVID-19. Clones were sequenced by immunoSEQ multiplex PCR, and TCRdb holds only the in-frame ones, with some missing. The sample yields fewer than 70,000 clones, more than 60% seen once. Sequencing input: peripheral blood. The receptors were sampled from a human donor in a cohort sampled during active COVID-19.

The CDR3 here is CASSSTGRISGANVLTF. For the CDR3, the DNA is TGTGCCAGCAGTTCGACAGGGAGAATCTCTGGGGCCAACGTCCTGACTTTC. The chain employs TRBV28 and TRBJ2-6; 7 bases fit TRBD1. This CDR3 comprises 17 residues. After removal of 4 bases from V and 0 bases from J, the junction contained 6 bases not matched to a gene. Per germline, CDR1 MDHEN and CDR2 SYDVKM.

This clone was detected only once. The J gene is TRBJ1-1, the V gene TRBV5-5; D is perhaps TRBD1 (6 bases). V dropped 4 bases and J dropped 5 bases, with 15 bases sitting between them. The germline V gene has CDR1 SGHKS and CDR2 YYEKEE (reference sequence). The CDR3 runs to 14 residues. In nucleotides, the CDR3 is TGTGCCAGCAGCCACCTGACAGGTCGGACTGAAGCTTTCTTT. Amino acids: CASSHLTGRTEAFF.

The chain joins TRBV30 to TRBJ2-7; maybe TRBD1 (5 bases). V dropped 3 bases and J dropped 1 base, with 16 bases sitting between them. This CDR3 comprises 15 residues. Germline CDR1 and CDR2: GTSNPN and SVGIG (reference sequence). The CDR3 loop reads CAWRAGYRLSYEQYF. The CDR3, as DNA: TGTGCCTGGAGAGCTGGGTACAGGCTATCCTACGAGCAGTACTTC.

V and J are TRBV28 and TRBJ1-2; 7 bases are a match to TRBD1. Germline assignment: CDR1 MDHEN and CDR2 SYDVKM. The J segment lost 5 bases and the V segment lost 7 bases, leaving 7 bases of the junction unmatched. The CDR3 covers 13 residues. The CDR3 loop reads CASKGQLNYGYTF. The CDR3 region has the DNA TGTGCCAGCAAGGGACAGTTAAATTATGGCTACACCTTC.

The chain couples TRBV2 to TRBJ2-7, with a possible D match to TRBD1 (5 bases). Trimming shortened V by 6 bases and J by 7 bases, and 13 bases separated the two germline ends. This CDR3 has 12 residues. From germline, CDR1 is SNHLY and CDR2 FYNNEI. CDR3 loop: CASRESGQEQYF. CDR3 DNA sequence: TGTGCCAGCAGGGAATCAGGGCAAGAGCAGTACTTC. Filled out from reference TRBV2 and TRBJ2-7, the complete variable domain reads EPEVTQTPSHQVTQMGQEVILRCVPISNHLYFYWYRQILGQKVEFLVSFYNNEISEKSEIFDDQFSVERPDGSNFTLKIRSTKLEDSAMYFCASRESGQEQYFGPGTRLTVT.

The genes are TRBV7-6 and TRBJ2-5; D possibly corresponds to TRBD1 (6 bases). Trimming removed 2 bases at V and 4 bases at J, with 14 bases between. This CDR3 region has 15 residues. From germline, CDR1 is SGHVS and CDR2 FNYEAQ. The CDR3 nucleotides read TGTGCCAGCAGCTTAAGGGACACGCGGCGAGAGACCCAGTACTTC. This translates into CASSLRDTRRETQYF.

The chain combines TRBV3-1 (or the pseudogene TRBV3-2) with TRBJ2-7, with 9 nucleotides matching TRBD1. The CDR3 loop spans 17 amino acids. The V gene end was trimmed by 6 bases and the J gene end by 5 bases; junction bases not matched to a gene: 17. Germline assignment: CDR1 LGHDT and CDR2 YNNKEL (reference sequence). CDR3 residues: CASSHSGTGPIGDEQYF. The CDR3 nucleotides read TGTGCCAGCAGTCACTCAGGGACAGGGCCTATTGGGGACGAGCAGTACTTC.